These T cell receptor beta chains were read from a single sample in a study of blood T cell repertoires in COVID-19. Clones were sequenced by immunoSEQ multiplex PCR, and TCRdb holds only the in-frame ones, with some missing. This table has about 97,000 clones, 80% to 95% appearing once. The sequenced material came from peripheral blood. The origin of the receptors is a man aged 45-65 years with active COVID-19. The CDR3 runs from the conserved cysteine through the conserved F or W. The D gene is left open where the match is weak. A clone size is listed for some rows: how often the clone was seen (once, few, many), or a class if it is expanded.

DNA: TGCGCCAGCAGCTCGTTAGAAACTAGCGGGAGGGACTACGAGCAGTACTTC; CDR3: CASSSLETSGRDYEQYF; V: TRBV5-1; D: TRBD2; size: .; J: TRBJ2-7
DNA: TGCAGTGCTAGTCAAGCACAGAGCTCCTACAATGAGCAGTTCTTC; CDR3: CSASQAQSSYNEQFF; V: TRBV20-1; D: .; size: .; J: TRBJ2-1
DNA: TGCGCCAGCAGCCCAAGGACAGACCCCTACGAGCAGTACTTC; CDR3: CASSPRTDPYEQYF; V: TRBV5-1; D: .; size: .; J: TRBJ2-7
DNA: TGTGCCAGCAGTCGTGGACAGTTTATTGAAGCTTTCTTT; CDR3: CASSRGQFIEAFF; V: TRBV6-5; D: .; size: .; J: TRBJ1-1
DNA: TGTGCCAGTAGACAGGGGGCGCTGACTGAAGCTTTCTTT; CDR3: CASRQGALTEAFF; V: TRBV27; D: TRBD1; size: .; J: TRBJ1-1
DNA: TGTGCCAGCAGCCGTACTAGCGGGTCCTACAATGAGCAGTTCTTC; CDR3: CASSRTSGSYNEQFF; V: TRBV6-5; D: TRBD2; size: once; J: TRBJ2-1
DNA: TGTGCCAGTAGTATAGTTGCCGGCTATGGCTACACCTTC; CDR3: CASSIVAGYGYTF; V: TRBV19; D: .; size: .; J: TRBJ1-2
DNA: TGCGCCAGCAGCTACCGGGAGGACACTGAAGCTTTCTTT; CDR3: CASSYREDTEAFF; V: TRBV5-1; D: .; size: .; J: TRBJ1-1
DNA: TGTGCCAGCAGCGTGAAGGGACTAGCGGGAGAAGAGCAGTTCTTC; CDR3: CASSVKGLAGEEQFF; V: TRBV9; D: TRBD2; size: .; J: TRBJ2-1
DNA: TGCGCCAGCAGCCAGGGGTCAACAACAAGATATGAAGCTTTCTTT; CDR3: CASSQGSTTRYEAFF; V: TRBV5-1; D: .; size: .; J: TRBJ1-1
DNA: TGTGCCAGCAGTCCCCCGGACTTTTTGGGAGAGACCCAGTACTTC; CDR3: CASSPPDFLGETQYF; V: TRBV28; D: .; size: .; J: TRBJ2-5
DNA: TGTGCCAGCAGCAGCCGGACAGGGTTCGGCGGCACTGAAGCTTTCTTT; CDR3: CASSSRTGFGGTEAFF; V: TRBV14; D: TRBD1; size: .; J: TRBJ1-1
DNA: TGTGCCAGCAGTTTGCGGCTCTCTGGAAACACCATATATTTT; CDR3: CASSLRLSGNTIYF; V: TRBV28; D: .; size: .; J: TRBJ1-3
DNA: TGCGCCAGCAGCCCCGGACTTCCCAGGGATACGCAGTATTTT; CDR3: CASSPGLPRDTQYF; V: TRBV5-1; D: .; size: .; J: TRBJ2-3
DNA: TGTGCCAGCAGCTCGTTGGGACAGGGGGCAATTATTTACTTC; CDR3: CASSSLGQGAIIYF; V: TRBV7-6; D: TRBD1; size: .; J: TRBJ2-5
DNA: TGTGCCAGTAGTGCCAAGATCATCAGGGACATTCAGTACTTC; CDR3: CASSAKIIRDIQYF; V: TRBV19; D: .; size: once; J: TRBJ2-4
DNA: TGTGCTACGGAGTTCTTTGCTACGCAGTATTTT; CDR3: CATEFFATQYF; V: TRBV30; D: .; size: .; J: TRBJ2-3
DNA: TGTGCCAGCAGTCTTACTATTTCCTCCGAGCAGTACTTC; CDR3: CASSLTISSEQYF; V: TRBV2; D: .; size: .; J: TRBJ2-7
DNA: TGTGCCAGCAGCACTCGGGATCAGCCCCAGCATTTT; CDR3: CASSTRDQPQHF; V: TRBV6-6; D: .; size: .; J: TRBJ1-5
DNA: TGTGCCACCAGTGATTTGCTACCGTCAGCGGCTTTT; CDR3: CATSDLLPSAAF; V: TRBV24-1; D: .; size: .; J: TRBJ1-1